This T cell receptor beta chain was sequenced in a study of blood T cell repertoires in COVID-19. Study-wide background: COVID-19 samples, acute and convalescent, were from the United States, Italy and Spain. T cells, B-cell-depleted T cells, or PBMCs provided the cDNA or gDNA that served as material.

Method: immunoSEQ multiplex PCR; TCRdb's copy keeps in-frame clones and lacks some. Of 100,000 to 150,000 clones listed, roughly four fifths are singletons. V was pared by 2 bases and J by 9 bases, with 5 bases of the junction left unmatched. The germline V gene has CDR1 SNHLY and CDR2 FYNNEI. The CDR3 covers 15 residues. Source material: peripheral blood. The J gene is TRBJ2-1, the V gene TRBV2; 12 bases match TRBD2. This TCR came from a woman in her forties or fifties with acute or convalescent COVID-19. The CDR3 here is CASSERLAGGREQFF. In DNA, the CDR3 is TGTGCCAGCAGTGAACGGCTAGCGGGGGGGCGTGAGCAGTTCTTC.